These T cell receptor beta chains were read from a single sample in a study of shared clonotypes between healthy human individuals. Here immunoSEQ multiplex PCR was the method, and the copy in TCRdb shows in-frame clones only, minus some. The top ten clones hold more than 20% of a sample with approximately 720,000 clones, approximately 90% of them seen once. Source material: naive CD8+ T cells sorted from blood. The source is a young man in good health. Each CDR3 is given with its conserved first and last residue. Fields, in order: V gene, D gene, J gene, clone size, CDR3 protein, CDR3 DNA. D genes are given only for firm matches. Not every row has a clone size; where given, it reads once, few, many or a size class.

v_call: TRBV6-4; d_call: TRBD2; j_call: TRBJ2-1; clone_size: -; cdr3_aa: CASSESGRADEQFF; cdr3_nt: TGTGCCAGCAGTGAAAGCGGGAGGGCCGATGAGCAGTTCTTC
v_call: TRBV29-1; d_call: -; j_call: TRBJ1-2; clone_size: -; cdr3_aa: CSVDSTVNYNAYGYTF; cdr3_nt: TGCAGCGTTGATTCGACAGTTAATTACAACGCATATGGCTACACCTTC
v_call: TRBV11-2; d_call: -; j_call: TRBJ2-7; clone_size: -; cdr3_aa: CASSLGSGSYEQYF; cdr3_nt: TGTGCCAGCAGCTTAGGGTCGGGCTCCTACGAGCAGTACTTC
v_call: TRBV7-3; d_call: TRBD2; j_call: TRBJ2-1; clone_size: once; cdr3_aa: CASSSSGGNEQFF; cdr3_nt: TGTGCCAGCAGCTCCTCGGGGGGCAATGAGCAGTTCTTC
v_call: TRBV6-4; d_call: TRBD2; j_call: TRBJ2-7; clone_size: -; cdr3_aa: CASSFTSPSRTSGGEQYF; cdr3_nt: TGTGCCAGCAGTTTCACAAGTCCCTCAAGGACTAGCGGCGGCGAGCAGTACTTC
v_call: TRBV5-6; d_call: TRBD1; j_call: TRBJ2-1; clone_size: few; cdr3_aa: CASSLGTGAFYNEQFF; cdr3_nt: TGTGCCAGCAGCTTGGGGACAGGGGCCTTCTACAATGAGCAGTTCTTC
v_call: TRBV11-2; d_call: TRBD2; j_call: TRBJ2-1; clone_size: -; cdr3_aa: CASSALPSGRGSYNEQFF; cdr3_nt: TGTGCCAGCAGCGCCCTCCCAAGCGGGAGGGGCTCCTACAATGAGCAGTTCTTC
v_call: TRBV6-1; d_call: -; j_call: TRBJ2-7; clone_size: -; cdr3_aa: CASSGYWRGTREQYF; cdr3_nt: TGTGCCAGCAGCGGGTACTGGAGGGGGACCCGCGAGCAGTACTTC
v_call: TRBV11-2; d_call: TRBD2; j_call: TRBJ2-5; clone_size: -; cdr3_aa: CASSFHSREDGETQYF; cdr3_nt: TGTGCCAGCAGCTTCCATTCCCGGGAGGACGGGGAGACCCAGTACTTC
v_call: TRBV7-7; d_call: -; j_call: TRBJ2-1; clone_size: once; cdr3_aa: CASSLDDSMGNEQFF; cdr3_nt: TGTGCCAGCAGCTTAGATGATTCCATGGGCAATGAGCAGTTCTTC
v_call: TRBV5-5; d_call: TRBD2; j_call: TRBJ2-1; clone_size: -; cdr3_aa: CASSWRGWASGRSHEQFF; cdr3_nt: TGTGCCAGCAGCTGGAGGGGATGGGCTAGCGGGAGAAGCCATGAGCAGTTCTTC
v_call: TRBV7-3; d_call: -; j_call: TRBJ2-3; clone_size: -; cdr3_aa: CASSLPADTQYF; cdr3_nt: TGTGCCAGCAGCTTACCCGCAGATACGCAGTATTTT
v_call: TRBV5-5; d_call: -; j_call: TRBJ2-7; clone_size: -; cdr3_aa: CASSLGGFDEQYF; cdr3_nt: TGTGCCAGCAGCTTGGGGGGGTTCGACGAGCAGTACTTC
v_call: TRBV11-2; d_call: -; j_call: TRBJ2-4; clone_size: -; cdr3_aa: CASSHLAMAKNIQYF; cdr3_nt: TGTGCCAGCAGCCACTTAGCTATGGCCAAAAACATTCAGTACTTC
v_call: TRBV28; d_call: -; j_call: TRBJ2-7; clone_size: -; cdr3_aa: CASSYNYEQYF; cdr3_nt: TGTGCCAGCAGTTACAACTACGAGCAGTACTTC
v_call: TRBV9; d_call: TRBD1; j_call: TRBJ2-7; clone_size: -; cdr3_aa: CASSPRGGHEQYF; cdr3_nt: TGTGCCAGCAGCCCTCGAGGGGGCCACGAGCAGTACTTC
v_call: TRBV27; d_call: -; j_call: TRBJ1-5; clone_size: -; cdr3_aa: CASSDGVNQPQHF; cdr3_nt: TGTGCCAGCAGTGATGGGGTTAATCAGCCCCAGCATTTT
v_call: TRBV7-9; d_call: -; j_call: TRBJ2-1; clone_size: -; cdr3_aa: CASSFSGSSYNEQFF; cdr3_nt: TGTGCCAGCAGCTTTTCCGGGTCCTCCTACAATGAGCAGTTCTTC
v_call: TRBV7-9; d_call: -; j_call: TRBJ2-1; clone_size: once; cdr3_aa: CASSFKNEQFF; cdr3_nt: TGTGCCAGCAGCTTTAAAAATGAGCAGTTCTTC
v_call: TRBV5-1; d_call: -; j_call: TRBJ1-4; clone_size: once; cdr3_aa: CASSLENSEKLFF; cdr3_nt: TGCGCCAGCAGCCTGGAAAACAGTGAAAAACTGTTTTTT
v_call: TRBV28; d_call: TRBD2; j_call: TRBJ2-7; clone_size: -; cdr3_aa: CASSWHGSGRGYEQYF; cdr3_nt: TGTGCCAGCAGTTGGCACGGTAGCGGGAGAGGGTACGAGCAGTACTTC
v_call: TRBV29-1; d_call: -; j_call: TRBJ2-1; clone_size: -; cdr3_aa: CSVKEEGNEQFF; cdr3_nt: TGCAGCGTCAAGGAGGAAGGGAATGAGCAGTTCTTC
v_call: TRBV15; d_call: -; j_call: TRBJ2-5; clone_size: -; cdr3_aa: CATSRGPTQETQYF; cdr3_nt: TGTGCCACCAGCAGGGGACCTACACAAGAGACCCAGTACTTC
v_call: TRBV9; d_call: -; j_call: TRBJ2-7; clone_size: few; cdr3_aa: CASSVGMTTSEQYF; cdr3_nt: TGTGCCAGCAGCGTAGGGATGACCACCAGCGAGCAGTACTTC
v_call: TRBV9; d_call: -; j_call: TRBJ1-3; clone_size: -; cdr3_aa: CASKSGNTIYF; cdr3_nt: TGTGCCAGCAAGTCCGGAAACACCATATATTTT
v_call: TRBV7-9; d_call: -; j_call: TRBJ1-5; clone_size: -; cdr3_aa: CASSLVAGSLNQPQHF; cdr3_nt: TGTGCCAGCAGCTTAGTCGCGGGAAGCCTCAATCAGCCCCAGCATTTT
v_call: TRBV5-1; d_call: -; j_call: TRBJ1-5; clone_size: -; cdr3_aa: CASSLEGGVHQPQHF; cdr3_nt: TGCGCCAGCAGCTTGGAGGGCGGGGTACATCAGCCCCAGCATTTT
v_call: TRBV2; d_call: -; j_call: TRBJ2-7; clone_size: once; cdr3_aa: CAGRVSYEQYF; cdr3_nt: TGTGCCGGCAGGGTTAGCTACGAGCAGTACTTC
v_call: TRBV7-9; d_call: TRBD2; j_call: TRBJ2-3; clone_size: -; cdr3_aa: CASSLDFGTSGRDTQYF; cdr3_nt: TGTGCCAGCAGCTTAGATTTCGGTACTAGCGGGAGGGATACGCAGTATTTT
v_call: TRBV6-6; d_call: -; j_call: TRBJ2-1; clone_size: -; cdr3_aa: CASSHSGSSYNEQFF; cdr3_nt: TGTGCCAGCAGTCATAGCGGTAGCTCCTACAATGAGCAGTTCTTC
v_call: TRBV28; d_call: TRBD2; j_call: TRBJ2-7; clone_size: -; cdr3_aa: CASSFTASGVSYEQYF; cdr3_nt: TGTGCCAGCAGTTTCACAGCTAGCGGGGTCTCCTACGAGCAGTACTTC
v_call: TRBV5-8; d_call: -; j_call: TRBJ2-7; clone_size: once; cdr3_aa: CASSLHEQYF; cdr3_nt: TGTGCCAGCAGCTTGCACGAGCAGTACTTC
v_call: TRBV28; d_call: -; j_call: TRBJ1-1; clone_size: once; cdr3_aa: CASSGGPPPFTEAFF; cdr3_nt: TGTGCCAGCTCGGGGGGGCCCCCTCCGTTCACTGAAGCTTTCTTT
v_call: TRBV19; d_call: -; j_call: TRBJ1-5; clone_size: once; cdr3_aa: CASSDGTVFNQPQHF; cdr3_nt: TGTGCCAGTAGTGACGGGACGGTCTTCAATCAGCCCCAGCATTTT
v_call: TRBV6-4; d_call: -; j_call: TRBJ2-7; clone_size: -; cdr3_aa: CASSDSPGPLGEQYF; cdr3_nt: TGTGCCAGCAGTGACTCTCCGGGGCCCCTAGGCGAGCAGTACTTC